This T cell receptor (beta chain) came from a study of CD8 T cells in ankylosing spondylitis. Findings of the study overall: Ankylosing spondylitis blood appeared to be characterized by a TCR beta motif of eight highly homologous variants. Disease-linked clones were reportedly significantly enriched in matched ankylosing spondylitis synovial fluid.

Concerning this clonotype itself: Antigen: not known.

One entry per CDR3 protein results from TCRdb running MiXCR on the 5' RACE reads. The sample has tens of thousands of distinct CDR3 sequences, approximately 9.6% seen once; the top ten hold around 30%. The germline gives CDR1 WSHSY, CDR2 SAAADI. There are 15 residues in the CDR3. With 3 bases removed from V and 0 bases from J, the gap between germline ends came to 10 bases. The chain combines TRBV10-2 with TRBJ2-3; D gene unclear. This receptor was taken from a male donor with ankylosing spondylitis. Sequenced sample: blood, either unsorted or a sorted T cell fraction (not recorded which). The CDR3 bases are TGCGCCAGCAGTGATGTGACGGAAAGCACAGATACGCAGTATTTT. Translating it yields CASSDVTESTDTQYF.